The 17 T cell receptor beta chains below come from one sample, sequenced in a study of T cell responses to AZD1222 COVID-19 vaccine. Produced via immunoSEQ multiplex PCR; TCRdb's table is partial and in-frame only. This sample has approximately 100,000 clones, with 85% to 90% found just once. The input for sequencing was peripheral blood, taken on day 0 of AZD1222 vaccination. The receptors stem from an adult in good health.

This CDR3 reads CASSQAGGRETQYF. The CDR3 DNA reads as TGTGCCAGCAGCCAGGCGGGGGGGCGCGAGACCCAGTACTTC. This chain connects TRBV7-3 to TRBJ2-5; 9 nucleotides match TRBD2. From germline, CDR1 is SGHTA and CDR2 FQGTGA. After removal of 5 bases from V and 5 bases from J, the junction contained 6 bases not matched to a gene. This CDR3 is 14 amino acids long.

The chain is built from TRBV28 and TRBJ1-1; 8 nucleotides align to TRBD1. The CDR3 covers 15 residues. Germline V gene data show CDR1 as MDHEN and CDR2 as SYDVKM. The J segment lost 1 base and the V segment lost 6 bases, leaving 7 bases of the junction unmatched. The CDR3: CASSLFQGANTEAFF. The CDR3 region has the DNA TGTGCCAGCAGCCTATTTCAGGGGGCGAACACTGAAGCTTTCTTT.

This chain links TRBV18 with TRBJ1-5; D may be TRBD1 (6 bases). CDR3 length equals 17 residues. Trimming took 0 bases from V and 0 from J, leaving 12 bases between them. Looked up from germline, CDR1 is KGHSH and CDR2 is LQKENI. CDR3 nucleotides: TGTGCCAGCTCACCACCCGGACAGACTAATAGCAATCAGCCCCAGCATTTT. Amino acids: CASSPPGQTNSNQPQHF.

V is TRBV7-9 and J is TRBJ1-2; D remains unclear. V was trimmed by 1 base and J by 8 bases, leaving 11 bases between them. Germline V gene data show CDR1 as SEHNR and CDR2 as FQNEAQ (reference sequence). The CDR3 spans 13 residues. DNA of the CDR3: TGTGCCAGCAGCTTAGGAGCGGAGCGGGGCTACACCTTC. It yields the protein CASSLGAERGYTF.

This chain uses TRBV11-2 with TRBJ2-7, with 7 bases fitting TRBD2. The CDR3 runs 15 residues. Germline-derived CDR1 and CDR2 are SGHAT and FQNNGV. The junction had 5 bases not matched to a gene; V was cut back by 0 bases and J by 3 bases. DNA for the CDR3: TGTGCCAGCAGCTTAGAGGGACTACCCTTCTACGAGCAGTACTTC. Encoded protein: CASSLEGLPFYEQYF.

The chain recombines TRBV6-1 with TRBJ2-1; TRBD2 matches 7 bases. There are 14 residues in the CDR3. Germline V lookup: CDR1 MNHNS, CDR2 SASEGT. Trimming removed 1 base from V and 11 bases from J; junction bases left unmatched: 8. The CDR3 bases are TGTGCCAGCAGTGAAGGCGGGAGTTCCCAACAGCAGTTCTTC. Amino acid sequence: CASSEGGSSQQQFF.

The gene calls are TRBV6-5 and TRBJ2-1; 7 bases are shared with TRBD2. From germline, CDR1 is MNHEY and CDR2 SVGAGI. This CDR3 region has 11 residues. V shed 8 bases and J 9 bases; nucleotides not matched to a gene: 4. DNA of the CDR3: TGTGCCAGCGAGCGGGAAGTTGAGCAGTTCTTC. Its translation: CASEREVEQFF.

This chain links TRBV5-5 with TRBJ2-7; D possibly uses TRBD1 or TRBD2 (5 bases each). Germline CDR1 SGHKS, CDR2 YYEKEE (reference sequence). The CDR3 consists of 15 residues. With 5 bases removed from V and 4 bases from J, the gap between germline ends came to 19 bases. The CDR3: CASSSSPGPGYEQYF. CDR3 DNA sequence: TGTGCCAGCAGTTCTAGCCCGGGGCCAGGATACGAGCAGTACTTC.

The rearrangement joins TRBV5-1 to TRBJ2-3, with D possibly TRBD1 on 6 matching bases. The ends were cut back, 4 bases at V and 10 bases at J, with 22 bases in the middle. Germline CDR1 and CDR2: SGHRS and YFSETQ. This CDR3 has 15 residues. The CDR3 bases are TGCGCCAGCAGCAACCGAGGGGCAGGGGAGAATGCGCAGTATTTT. Translating it yields CASSNRGAGENAQYF.

This chain connects TRBV29-1 to TRBJ2-3, with 8 bases fitting TRBD1. The V gene end was trimmed by 4 bases and the J gene end by 4 bases; junction bases not matched to a gene: 1. The CDR3 is 12 residues long. CDR1 is SQVTM and CDR2 is ANQGSEA in the germline V gene. This CDR3 is CSVGQGPDTQYF. In DNA form, the CDR3 reads TGCAGCGTTGGACAGGGGCCAGATACGCAGTATTTT.

This clone came up a few times. The rearrangement joins TRBV30 to TRBJ2-7, with TRBD2 identical over 7 bases. Looked up from germline, CDR1 is GTSNPN and CDR2 is SVGIG (reference sequence). The junction had 11 bases not matched to a gene; V was cut back by 3 bases and J by 6 bases. This CDR3 is built from 14 residues. The CDR3 loop reads CAWSAGRQGTEQYF. CDR3 sequence (DNA): TGTGCCTGGAGCGCCGGGAGGCAAGGGACCGAGCAGTACTTC.

V usage is TRBV21-1 and J usage is TRBJ1-5; TRBD1, as called in the table, went unchecked against the DNA. TRBV21-1 is marked as a pseudogene. The length of the CDR3 is 16 residues. CDR3 sequence reads: CASSKPRLDRVRPQHF. The CDR3 nucleotides read TGTGCCAGCAGCAAACCGCGCCTGGACAGGGTTCGGCCCCAGCATTTT.

The chain employs TRBV5-6 and TRBJ1-1, with D hard to call. Per germline, CDR1 SGHDT and CDR2 YYEEEE. Trimming left V 6 bases short and J 4 bases short, with 13 bases between. The CDR3 runs to 13 residues. CDR3 loop: CASTRVGSTEAFF. The CDR3 region has the DNA TGTGCCAGCACCCGGGTCGGGAGCACTGAAGCTTTCTTT.

The genes are TRBV5-5 and TRBJ2-5; D is unclear. The V gene's germline CDR1 is SGHKS and CDR2 YYEKEE (reference sequence). V lost 0 bases and J lost 7, with 13 bases in between. The CDR3 sequence is 14 residues long. In nucleotides, the CDR3 is TGTGCCAGCAGCTTGGAACTTGGCTTTTCGACCCAGTACTTC. Amino acids: CASSLELGFSTQYF.

The rearrangement links TRBV5-8 to TRBJ2-7; D is ambiguous. From germline, CDR1 is SGHTS and CDR2 YDEGEE. The CDR3 length is 13 residues. V shed 5 bases and J shed 5 bases, with 14 bases lying between them. Here the CDR3 reads CASSPPPIHEQYF. The CDR3 DNA reads TGTGCCAGCAGTCCCCCCCCAATCCACGAGCAGTACTTC. The whole variable domain, filled in from reference TRBV5-8 and TRBJ2-7, reads EAGVTQSPTHLIKTRGQQATLRCSPISGHTSVYWYQQALGLGLQFLLWYDEGEERNRGNFPPRFSGRQFPNYSSELNVNALELEDSALYLCASSPPPIHEQYFGPGTRLTVT.

The J gene is TRBJ2-4, the V gene TRBV28, with D perhaps given as TRBD1 or TRBD2 (5 bases each). The CDR3 is 17 amino acids. V gave up 5 bases and J gave up 0 bases, with 17 bases separating them. CDR1 is MDHEN, CDR2 SYDVKM, per germline. The CDR3 coding sequence is TGTGCCAGCAGTGAGGGGTCCCTCGGATTAGCCAAAAACATTCAGTACTTC. Translated: CASSEGSLGLAKNIQYF.

This clone turned up a few times. The genes are TRBV19 and TRBJ1-6, with D possibly matching TRBD1 (6 bases). The V gene's germline CDR1 is LNHDA and CDR2 SQIVND (reference sequence). V dropped 6 bases and J dropped 6 bases, with 12 bases sitting between them. This CDR3 has 14 amino acids. The CDR3 DNA is TGTGCCAGTAGCGTAGGACAGTTTAATTCACCCCTCCACTTT. This encodes CASSVGQFNSPLHF.